The clone carrying this TCR beta chain was seen just once. CDR3 length equals 15 residues. Trimming shortened V by 4 bases and J by 14 bases, and 26 bases separated the two germline ends. Germline loops: CDR1 LGHNA, CDR2 YSLEER. Produced via immunoSEQ multiplex PCR; TCRdb's table is partial and in-frame only. The sample includes 150,000 or so clones, about four fifths seen only once; the top ten take roughly 12%. The data were obtained in a study of blood T cell repertoires in COVID-19. About the study: T cells, B-cell-depleted T cells, or PBMCs supplied cDNA or gDNA.

The sample was PBMCs or T cells enriched from blood (not recorded which). The chain uses TRBV4-3 and TRBJ1-1; D is unresolved. The receptor comes from a man between 50 and 59 years old who had recovered from COVID-19. For the CDR3, the DNA is TGCGCCAGCAGCCCTAGCGGGTCTTTGAACACTTGGGTGTTCTTT. Translating it yields CASSPSGSLNTWVFF.